A selection of T cell receptor beta chains follows, all from one sample in a study of blood T cell repertoires in COVID-19. Libraries were prepared by immunoSEQ multiplex PCR; TCRdb keeps only in-frame clonotypes and omits some of them. The profile shows over 200,000 clones, over 75% of them singletons. Source material: peripheral blood. These receptors came from a woman aged 30 to 39 with acute or convalescent COVID-19. The CDR3 runs from the conserved cysteine through the conserved F or W. The D gene is left open where the match is weak. Size is stated for part of the rows, as once, few or many counts, or as a class when the clone is expanded.

clone_size	v_call	j_call	d_call	cdr3_aa	cdr3_nt
few	TRBV7-9	TRBJ1-6	-	CASSSLSRQSPLHF	TGTGCCAGCAGCTCCCTCAGCAGGCAGTCACCCCTCCACTTT
-	TRBV19	TRBJ1-4	-	CASSMGGAATRLFF	TGTGCCAGTAGTATGGGAGGGGCGGCGACAAGACTGTTTTTT
-	TRBV7-9	TRBJ1-1	TRBD1	CASRSDRGWSEAFF	TGTGCCAGCAGGTCCGACAGGGGGTGGTCTGAAGCTTTCTTT
-	TRBV6-5	TRBJ1-2	-	CASSATSYGYTF	TGTGCCAGCAGCGCCACAAGCTATGGCTACACCTTC
-	TRBV30	TRBJ1-5	TRBD1	CAWSRSGQGSQPQHF	TGTGCCTGGAGTAGGTCGGGACAGGGGTCTCAGCCCCAGCATTTT
-	TRBV19	TRBJ2-7	-	CASSLQGLGRYEQYF	TGTGCCAGTAGTTTACAGGGGCTGGGGAGGTACGAGCAGTACTTC
-	TRBV18	TRBJ1-2	-	CASSPRTETNYGYTF	TGTGCCAGCTCACCACGGACAGAGACTAACTATGGCTACACCTTC
-	TRBV2	TRBJ2-3	-	CASSEGRDSTDTQYF	TGTGCCAGCAGTGAAGGGCGGGATAGCACAGATACGCAGTATTTT
-	TRBV11-2	TRBJ2-7	TRBD1	CASSLSRDRWSYEQYF	TGTGCCAGCAGCTTATCCCGGGACAGATGGTCCTACGAGCAGTACTTC
once	TRBV7-9	TRBJ2-2	-	CASSPIASTGELFF	TGTGCCAGCAGCCCCATAGCGTCCACCGGGGAGCTGTTTTTT
-	TRBV19	TRBJ1-6	TRBD1	CASRIQGASESPLHF	TGTGCCAGCAGAATACAGGGGGCCTCGGAATCACCCCTCCACTTT
-	TRBV11-2	TRBJ1-1	-	CASSPDRLMRVAFF	TGTGCCAGCAGCCCCGACCGATTGATGCGGGTAGCTTTCTTT
-	TRBV12-5	TRBJ2-2	-	CASGLAGSGELFF	TGTGCTAGTGGTTTGGCGGGGTCGGGGGAGCTGTTTTTT
-	TRBV25-1	TRBJ1-1	-	CASSEVSATEAFF	TGTGCCAGCAGTGAAGTCAGTGCCACTGAAGCTTTCTTT
-	TRBV7-2	TRBJ2-7	TRBD2	CASSRTSGSYEQYF	TGTGCCAGCAGCCGGACTAGCGGGAGCTACGAGCAGTACTTC
once	TRBV5-8	TRBJ1-1	TRBD1	CASSWTGFEAFF	TGTGCCAGCAGCTGGACAGGGTTTGAAGCTTTCTTT
-	TRBV6-4	TRBJ2-3	-	CASSSAFTSPDTQYF	TGTGCCAGCTCGTCCGCCTTCACTAGTCCAGATACGCAGTATTTT
-	TRBV12-3/TRBV12-4	TRBJ2-2	-	CASSSRVARELFF	TGTGCCAGCAGTTCGAGGGTTGCCCGGGAGCTGTTTTTT
-	TRBV4-3	TRBJ2-3	-	CASSHRTDTQYF	TGCGCCAGCAGCCACCGGACAGATACGCAGTATTTT
-	TRBV4-3	TRBJ2-3	-	CASSPRSTGKITDTQYF	TGCGCCAGCAGCCCGAGGTCTACAGGAAAAATCACAGATACGCAGTATTTT
-	TRBV4-1	TRBJ1-2	TRBD1	CASSQERDRGYGYTF	TGCGCCAGCAGCCAAGAGAGAGACAGGGGCTATGGCTACACCTTC
-	TRBV6-2/TRBV6-3	TRBJ2-1	-	CASSSSQVNEQFF	TGTGCCAGCAGTTCATCACAGGTTAATGAGCAGTTCTTC
once	TRBV6-5	TRBJ2-7	TRBD2	CASSYRSILGGSEQYF	TGTGCCAGCAGTTACCGCTCAATATTGGGGGGGAGCGAGCAGTACTTC
-	TRBV5-5	TRBJ1-1	-	CASSFGHANTEAFF	TGTGCCAGCAGCTTTGGGCACGCGAACACTGAAGCTTTCTTT
-	TRBV4-2	TRBJ2-7	-	CASSQGAGSYEQYF	TGTGCCAGCAGCCAAGGAGCAGGGTCCTACGAGCAGTACTTC
-	TRBV6-5	TRBJ2-7	TRBD2	CASSYRLAGGYEQYF	TGTGCCAGCAGTTACCGACTAGCGGGAGGTTACGAGCAGTACTTC
-	TRBV7-7	TRBJ2-7	-	CASSTRQTGEQYF	TGTGCCAGCAGCACCCGACAGACGGGCGAGCAGTACTTC
few	TRBV2	TRBJ1-5	TRBD1	CASGADRGNQPQHF	TGTGCCAGCGGAGCGGACAGGGGCAATCAGCCCCAGCATTTT
-	TRBV6-5	TRBJ1-1	-	CASSYSQEAFF	TGTGCCAGCAGTTACTCACAGGAAGCTTTCTTT
-	TRBV18	TRBJ2-2	-	CASSPLEGLINTGELFF	TGTGCCAGCTCACCACTAGAGGGATTGATCAACACCGGGGAGCTGTTTTTT
-	TRBV6-6	TRBJ2-2	-	CASSYGQATNTGELFF	TGTGCCAGCAGTTACGGGCAGGCCACGAACACCGGGGAGCTGTTTTTT
-	TRBV28	TRBJ2-4	-	CASSLGQKIAKNIQYF	TGTGCCAGCAGCCTTGGACAGAAGATAGCCAAAAACATTCAGTACTTC
once	TRBV7-2	TRBJ2-3	-	CASSSQGIETDTQYF	TGTGCCAGCAGCTCGCAGGGAATTGAGACAGATACGCAGTATTTT
-	TRBV15	TRBJ2-3	TRBD1	CATSRRQGSGTDTQYF	TGTGCCACCAGCAGACGACAGGGAAGTGGCACAGATACGCAGTATTTT
once	TRBV5-6	TRBJ2-4	TRBD1	CASSQIRTGPLAKNIQYF	TGTGCCAGCAGCCAGATTAGGACAGGACCACTAGCCAAAAACATTCAGTACTTC
-	TRBV5-4	TRBJ2-7	TRBD2	CASSLAGLAGAEQYF	TGTGCCAGCAGCTTGGCCGGACTAGCGGGAGCCGAGCAGTACTTC
-	TRBV19	TRBJ2-5	TRBD1	CASTGTGGRETQYF	TGTGCCAGTACCGGGACAGGGGGCCGCGAGACCCAGTACTTC
-	TRBV6-5	TRBJ2-5	TRBD2	CASASGTLWETQYF	TGTGCCAGCGCTAGCGGGACCCTCTGGGAGACCCAGTACTTC
-	TRBV19	TRBJ1-6	-	CASRTESSYNSPLHF	TGTGCCAGTAGGACAGAGAGCTCCTATAATTCACCCCTCCACTTT
-	TRBV9	TRBJ2-7	-	CASSVGRGNYEQYF	TGTGCCAGCAGCGTAGGGAGAGGGAACTACGAGCAGTACTTC
once	TRBV24-1	TRBJ1-6	TRBD1	CATSDLQARDRGAARNLTLHF	TGTGCCACCAGTGATTTGCAGGCCCGGGACAGGGGGGCCGCTAGGAATTTAACCCTCCACTTT